The 30 T cell receptor beta chains given below trace back to one sample, sequenced in a study of T cell responses to AZD1222 COVID-19 vaccine. Here immunoSEQ multiplex PCR was the method, and the copy in TCRdb shows in-frame clones only, minus some. Of fewer than 120,000 clones listed, roughly 89% are singletons. The sample here was peripheral blood, taken 28 days after the second AZD1222 dose. Receptor source: an adult who received the AZD1222 COVID-19 vaccine.

V and J are TRBV27 and TRBJ2-7, with a weak D call TRBD2 (5 bases). The CDR3 totals 13 residues. The V gene's germline CDR1 is MNHEY and CDR2 SMNVEV (reference sequence). The ends were cut back, 0 bases at V and 6 bases at J, with 9 bases in the middle. The CDR3 sequence is CASSLSRRAEQYF. In nucleotides, the CDR3 is TGTGCCAGCAGTTTATCGAGGCGGGCCGAGCAGTACTTC.

The chain employs TRBV7-3 and TRBJ1-5; D remains ambiguous. Germline lookup yields CDR1 SGHTA and CDR2 FQGTGA. This CDR3 comprises 13 residues. V lost 3 bases, J lost 4 bases, and 7 bases lay in between. The CDR3 spells CASSLGPNQPQHF. CDR3 sequence (DNA): TGTGCCAGCAGCTTGGGCCCGAATCAGCCCCAGCATTTT.

The genes are TRBV7-9 and TRBJ2-7, with unresolved D. The germline V gene has CDR1 SEHNR and CDR2 FQNEAQ (reference sequence). Trimming left V 5 bases short and J 4 bases short, with 9 bases between. The length of the CDR3 is 12 residues. The CDR3 DNA reads as TGTGCCAGCAGCCAACAGCAATACGAGCAGTACTTC. Its protein is CASSQQQYEQYF.

This chain connects TRBV7-2 to TRBJ2-1; TRBD2 aligns across 12 bases. The CDR3 loop spans 15 amino acids. V dropped 1 base and J dropped 7; count of bases not matched to a gene: 2. CDR1 and CDR2 from the germline V gene are SGHTA and FQGNSA. The chain's CDR3 is CASSLEGLAGNEQFF. CDR3 bases: TGTGCCAGCAGCTTAGAGGGACTAGCGGGTAATGAGCAGTTCTTC.

The chain couples TRBV10-3 to TRBJ2-5; TRBD1 is a possible D gene (5 bases). The CDR3 extends over 16 amino acids. Germline V lookup: CDR1 ENHRY, CDR2 SYGVKD. Trimming stripped 4 bases from V and 0 bases from J, with 15 bases between. In nucleotides, the CDR3 is TGTGCCATCAGTGGGGTCCCCGACAGAGACCAAGAGACCCAGTACTTC. Its translation: CAISGVPDRDQETQYF.

In this sample, this clone turned up once. This chain joins TRBV5-1 and TRBJ2-1; 8 nucleotides agree with TRBD1. Losses at the gene ends were 5 bases for V and 6 bases for J; bases not matched to a gene: 4. Germline V gene sequence: CDR1 SGHRS, CDR2 YFSETQ. The CDR3 has 13 residues. The CDR3 DNA sequence: TGCGCCAGCAGACCAACAGGGGGCAATGAGCAGTTCTTC. Translation gives CASRPTGGNEQFF.

V is TRBV19 and J is TRBJ2-2, with a possible D match to TRBD2 (5 bases). V was shortened by 5 bases and J by 1 base, with 5 bases between the two germline ends. From germline, CDR1 is LNHDA and CDR2 SQIVND (reference sequence). This CDR3 is built from 13 residues. The CDR3 nucleotides read TGTGCCAGTAGTCGGGGGAACACCGGGGAGCTGTTTTTT. Translation: CASSRGNTGELFF.

This sequence joins TRBV4-3 and TRBJ2-1, with 8 positions matching TRBD1. The CDR3 has 18 residues. Trimming cost V 3 bases and J 7 bases; bases outside gene matches: 17. The germline CDR1 and CDR2 sequences are LGHNA and YSLEER. The CDR3 loop is CASSQHSRDQGAGNEQFF. The DNA for the CDR3 is TGCGCCAGCAGCCAGCACTCTCGGGACCAGGGGGCCGGGAATGAGCAGTTCTTC.

The CDR3 DNA reads TGTGCCAGCAGCCAGTACGGATCGACAGACTACAATGAGCAGTTCTTC. Protein: CASSQYGSTDYNEQFF. The chain is built from TRBV14 and TRBJ2-1; the D gene is possibly TRBD1 (5 bases). Germline V CDR1 and CDR2: SGHDN, FVKESK. This CDR3 spans 16 amino acids. Between the trimmed V and J ends, which lost 3 bases and 3 bases, there was a span of 15 bases.

The V and J genes are TRBV9 and TRBJ1-2; 7 nucleotides align to TRBD1. V shed 4 bases, J shed 3 bases, and the junction held 15 bases outside the gene matches. This CDR3 has 17 residues. Germline CDR1 is SGDLS and CDR2 is YYNGEE. The CDR3 loop is CASSPQTGRGFDYGYTF. As DNA, the CDR3 is TGTGCCAGCAGCCCTCAGACAGGGAGGGGATTTGACTATGGCTACACCTTC. Drawing the rest from reference TRBV9 and TRBJ1-2, the complete variable domain is DSGVTQTPKHLITATGQRVTLRCSPRSGDLSVYWYQQSLDQGLQFLIQYYNGEERAKGNILERFSAQQFPDLHSELNLSSLELGDSALYFCASSPQTGRGFDYGYTFGSGTRLTVV.

The gene calls are TRBV6-4 and TRBJ2-3; TRBD1 or TRBD2 may be the D gene (5 bases each). V shed 3 bases and J shed 2 bases, with 12 bases lying between them. The CDR3 has 15 residues. Germline CDR1 and CDR2: MRHNA and SNTAGT. The CDR3 region is CASSENGADTDTQYF. CDR3 nucleotide sequence: TGTGCCAGCAGTGAGAACGGGGCAGACACAGATACGCAGTATTTT.

The V call is TRBV28, the J call TRBJ1-2; TRBD1 matches at 8 bases. Germline lookup yields CDR1 MDHEN and CDR2 SYDVKM. This CDR3 spans 16 amino acids. V trimming: 1 base; J trimming: 6 bases; junction bases outside the gene matches: 10. CDR3 residues: CASSLYNTGGPHGYTF. The DNA of the CDR3 is TGTGCCAGCAGTTTATACAACACAGGGGGTCCCCATGGCTACACCTTC.

In regard to this clone: Different DNA sequences within this sample yield the same CDR3. The rearrangement uses TRBV18 and TRBJ2-1; D unresolved. V gave up 3 bases and J gave up 10 bases, with 13 bases separating them. The V gene's germline CDR1 is KGHSH and CDR2 LQKENI. This CDR3 is built from 13 residues. The CDR3 coding sequence is TGTGCCAGCTCACCGGGCCTTGGCGGAGAGCAGTTCTTC. It translates to CASSPGLGGEQFF. The variable domain in full, with the rest retrieved from reference TRBV18 and TRBJ2-1, is NAGVMQNPRHLVRRRGQEARLRCSPMKGHSHVYWYRQLPEEGLKFMVYLQKENIIDESGMPKERFSAEFPKEGPSILRIQQVVRGDSAAYFCASSPGLGGEQFFGPGTRLTVL.

In its sample, this clone was seen once. This chain links TRBV6-5 with TRBJ2-3; no reliable D call. V was pared by 6 bases and J by 6 bases, with 16 bases between. Germline V CDR1 and CDR2: MNHEY, SVGAGI. This CDR3 contains 14 residues. Written as DNA, the CDR3 is TGTGCCAGCAGGGACCACAGACGAGTGGATACGCAGTATTTT. Translated, it gives CASRDHRRVDTQYF.

The J gene is TRBJ1-6, the V gene TRBV23-1, with 7 bases aligning to TRBD1. TRBV23-1 is designated an ORF whose function remains uncertain. The CDR3 is 19 residues long. Unmatched junction bases numbered 12, after V lost 4 bases and J lost 0 bases. Written as DNA, the CDR3 is TGCGCCAGCAGTCTCGGGACAGCCAGCCTGGGCTCCTATAATTCACCCCTCCACTTT. This gives the protein CASSLGTASLGSYNSPLHF.

This rearrangement joins TRBV7-9 to TRBJ1-1, with 9 bases aligning to TRBD1. CDR1 SEHNR and CDR2 FQNEAQ come from the germline V gene (reference sequence). The V segment lost 0 bases and the J segment 5 bases; nucleotides outside the gene matches: 7. CDR3 length: 16 amino acids. CDR3 sequence reads: CASSLALGQGGTEAFF. As DNA, the CDR3 is TGTGCCAGCAGCTTAGCGCTGGGACAGGGCGGTACTGAAGCTTTCTTT. Full variable domain (missing parts from reference TRBV7-9 and TRBJ1-1): DTGVSQNPRHKITKRGQNVTFRCDPISEHNRLYWYRQTLGQGPEFLTYFQNEAQLEKSRLLSDRFSAERPKGSFSTLEIQRTEQGDSAMYLCASSLALGQGGTEAFFGQGTRLTVV.

The CDR3: CATSEAGTGKETQYF. CDR3 sequence (DNA): TGTGCCACCAGTGAGGCCGGGACAGGGAAAGAGACCCAGTACTTC. The chain uses TRBV24-1 and TRBJ2-5, with 9 nucleotides matching TRBD1. The CDR3 spans 15 residues. The V segment lost 4 bases and the J segment 3 bases; nucleotides outside the gene matches: 5. The germline gives CDR1 KGHDR, CDR2 SFDVKD.

V usage is TRBV7-2 and J usage is TRBJ2-7; D is unresolved. V was shortened by 4 bases and J by 0 bases, with 13 bases between the two germline ends. The germline V gene encodes CDR1 SGHTA and CDR2 FQGNSA. The CDR3 consists of 15 residues. CDR3 sequence: CASSSEPYSSYEQYF. The CDR3, as DNA: TGTGCCAGCAGCTCCGAACCCTACAGCTCCTACGAGCAGTACTTC.

V is TRBV7-2 and J is TRBJ2-3; D is undetermined. The CDR3 runs to 15 residues. V was pared by 5 bases and J by 4 bases, with 16 bases between. Germline V lookup: CDR1 SGHTA, CDR2 FQGNSA. The DNA of the CDR3 is TGTGCCAGCAGCCCAGGTTCCAGTTTTGCAGATACGCAGTATTTT. Its translation is CASSPGSSFADTQYF.

This rearrangement joins TRBV29-1 to TRBJ1-3, with D unresolved. The CDR3 sequence is 15 residues long. V dropped 4 bases and J dropped 0 bases, with 13 bases sitting between them. Germline CDR1 and CDR2: SQVTM and ANQGSEA. The CDR3 region is CSVVHGIDSGNTIYF. The CDR3 DNA is TGCAGCGTTGTTCACGGAATAGACTCTGGAAACACCATATATTTT. Together with reference TRBV29-1 and TRBJ1-3, the CDR3 gives the full variable domain: SAVISQKPSRDICQRGTSLTIQCQVDSQVTMMFWYRQQPGQSLTLIATANQGSEATYESGFVIDKFPISRPNLTFSTLTVSNMSPEDSSIYLCSVVHGIDSGNTIYFGEGSWLTVV.

CDR3 region: CASSGGLPNTEAFF. Written as DNA, the CDR3 is TGTGCCAGCAGTGGGGGACTGCCGAACACTGAAGCTTTCTTT. This sequence joins TRBV2 and TRBJ1-1, with a tentative D call TRBD1 (5 bases). Germline loops: CDR1 SNHLY, CDR2 FYNNEI. V was pared by 4 bases and J by 1 base, with 10 bases between. CDR3 size: 14 residues.

The rearrangement uses TRBV24-1 and TRBJ2-2; D gene uncertain. V lost 3 bases to trimming and J lost 0 bases, with 7 bases between them. This CDR3 has 15 residues. The germline gives CDR1 KGHDR, CDR2 SFDVKD. The CDR3 spells CATSDRTANTGELFF. The DNA of the CDR3 is TGTGCCACCAGTGATCGGACGGCGAACACCGGGGAGCTGTTTTTT.

This clone was seen a single time. The chain carries TRBV6-5 and TRBJ2-2; 7 bases match TRBD2. This CDR3 is built from 15 residues. V dropped 5 bases and J dropped 1; count of bases not matched to a gene: 4. The germline V gene has CDR1 MNHEY and CDR2 SVGAGI. CDR3 bases: TGTGCCAGCAGTAGACTAGCTATGAACACCGGGGAGCTGTTTTTT. Translated, it gives CASSRLAMNTGELFF.

This clone has only a few counts. This chain links TRBV5-6 with TRBJ1-4, with a tentative D call TRBD1 (5 bases). Germline CDR1 SGHDT, CDR2 YYEEEE. The V and J ends lost 7 bases and 8 bases respectively, with 21 bases between them. The CDR3 totals 15 residues. The CDR3 DNA follows: TGTGCCAGCGGGCCACGCAGGGCAGGAGTAGAAAAACTGTTTTTT. Translation gives CASGPRRAGVEKLFF.

The chain combines TRBV28 with TRBJ2-7; 10 bases line up with TRBD2. The ends lost 5 bases at V and 7 bases at J; junction bases unmatched: 11. The CDR3 extends over 15 amino acids. Germline values: CDR1 MDHEN, CDR2 SYDVKM. The CDR3 here is CASSQPSLAGVEQYF. The DNA of the CDR3 is TGTGCCAGCAGTCAACCCAGTCTAGCGGGGGTTGAGCAGTACTTC.

This sequence joins TRBV10-1 and TRBJ1-5; TRBD1 is a possible D gene (5 bases). With 2 bases removed from V and 2 bases from J, the gap between germline ends came to 13 bases. Germline CDR1 WNHNN, CDR2 SYGVQD (reference sequence). The CDR3 totals 16 residues. Here the CDR3 DNA reads TGCGCCAGCAGTGAGATAGGCAGGGTCCGCAATCAGCCCCAGCATTTT. This codes for CASSEIGRVRNQPQHF.

The chain couples TRBV10-1 to TRBJ2-7; possibly TRBD1 for D (6 bases). Germline V lookup: CDR1 WNHNN, CDR2 SYGVQD (reference sequence). This CDR3 comprises 15 residues. V lost 0 bases and J lost 1, with 10 bases in between. The CDR3 region is CASSESLGHSYEQYF. CDR3 sequence (DNA): TGCGCCAGCAGTGAGTCGTTGGGACATTCCTACGAGCAGTACTTC.

The rearrangement uses TRBV6-1 and TRBJ1-4, with D hard to call. The CDR3 consists of 16 residues. With 4 bases removed from V and 4 bases from J, the gap between germline ends came to 16 bases. The germline gives CDR1 MNHNS, CDR2 SASEGT. For the CDR3, the DNA is TGTGCCAGCAGTGTTCTACCGTCTTCATTTAATGAAAAACTGTTTTTT. As protein: CASSVLPSSFNEKLFF.

This chain connects TRBV15 to TRBJ2-5, with D perhaps matching TRBD1 (6 bases). Trimming left V 0 bases short and J 3 bases short, with 11 bases between. CDR3 size: 15 residues. Germline V CDR1 and CDR2: LNHNV, YYDKDF (reference sequence). The CDR3 here is CATSRDIRTEETQYF. CDR3 sequence (DNA): TGTGCCACCAGCAGAGATATTAGGACAGAAGAGACCCAGTACTTC.

This rearrangement joins TRBV18 to TRBJ1-5; D not resolved. The CDR3 has 18 amino acids. Looked up from germline, CDR1 is KGHSH and CDR2 is LQKENI. V dropped 2 bases and J dropped 3 bases, with 20 bases sitting between them. In DNA form, the CDR3 reads TGTGCCAGCTCACCAATGCCAGTACCCCCAAACATCAATCAGCCCCAGCATTTT. Translating gives CASSPMPVPPNINQPQHF.